This T cell receptor beta chain derives from a study of neurological immune-mediated disorders (dated by TCRdb to the late 2010s). Background on the whole study: Among the approximately 34 multiple sclerosis patients, relapsing-remitting MS accounted for around 30 and secondary progressive MS accounted for 3. The cohort was made up of about 65 subjects, consisting of 15 or so HAM/TSP patients, about 34 multiple sclerosis patients and 20 healthy controls. Peripheral blood TCR-beta repertoires from HTLV-I-associated myelopathy (HAM/TSP) patients, multiple sclerosis patients and healthy controls were compared by UMI-based sequencing. Alongside PBMC samples, the set of more than 80 TCR-beta libraries contained longitudinal samples, technical triplicates, and paired CD4+ and CD8+ T-cell subsets that had been sorted. The research as a whole found: No clinical or MRI features were associated with the MS cluster, and the authors said that larger cohorts are needed. Across subjects, expanded clones never shared an identical CDR3 amino acid sequence, which suggests that the TCR-beta repertoires in every group were private. TCR clonal expansion was greatest in HAM/TSP patients and smallest in MS patients, who ranked below even healthy controls. Phylogenetic analysis grouped repertoires from 18 of 34 MS patients into a cluster of related CDR3 sequences, suggesting a possible repertoire-level signature.

Ten or more counts support this clonotype. The specificity of this receptor is unknown. Per-base quality was not reported, and no clone a single base away is much larger than it. The CDR3 goes from the cysteine to the phenylalanine over 14 residues. The CDR3 DNA has 42 bases and is translated from base 1. In the germline V gene, CDR1 corresponds to MNHNS and CDR2 to SASEGT. The junction shows trimming of 8 bases on V and 0 bases on J, plus 13 bases between the germline ends. For the unsorted PBMC libraries, 2 million PBMCs were stored in RNAlater at -80 degrees C until RNA extraction and were used to generate the libraries. The multiple sclerosis patients were enrolled in a US clinical protocol that used magnetic resonance imaging to evaluate disease progression. Peripheral blood underwent Ficoll-Hypaque density gradient centrifugation to isolate PBMCs, which were then cryopreserved in liquid nitrogen.

cDNA was synthesized by template-switch 5'RACE using a primer carrying a 10-nucleotide random unique molecular identifier by which each TCR transcript was tagged. Over 160 million TCR-beta sequences, covering 15-18 subjects, were produced in each sequencing run. The RNeasy kit was used to extract total RNA. Using the KAPA Real-time Library Amplification kit, TCR-beta VDJ regions were amplified with primers for the TCR constant region and the 5'RACE anchor. Sample indexes and Illumina adaptors were added in a first PCR, after which library yield was increased in a second PCR. After Ampure bead purification, the TCR product of roughly 650 bp was size-selected on a 2% E-gel SizeSelection system. Before pooling, libraries had their quality checked on a Bioanalyzer, their concentration measured with Qubit, and their quantity determined with the Kapa Library Quantification kit. An Illumina HiSeq 2500 sequenced the libraries paired-end 2 x 150 bp. To increase sequence diversity, roughly 24-32% phiX was spiked into each library pool. Regarding the original processing steps: The quality-filtered reads were processed with the UMI-based MiGEC pipeline, whose error correction step removed more than 80% of the raw TCR sequences. IMGT germline references were used for alignment of VDJ genes, and clonotypes were defined by a unique CDR3 amino acid sequence together with V-J genes. Clonal expansion, Shannon diversity and CDR3 relatedness (CalcPairwiseDistances, ClusterSamples) were evaluated with VDJtools, and phylogenetic trees were built with CLCbio workbench. Expanded clones were defined as having at least 8 unique UMIs, based on coefficient-of-variation modelling across technical triplicates. TCRdb passed the public sequencing reads through fastp at Q25 and MiXCR, retaining productive beta sequences. Rows matching on CDR3 protein sequence are summarized as one entry with the most common DNA and genes. The V and J calls here are based on TCRdb, not the publication. This sample comprises 45,000 to 50,000 distinct CDR3 sequences, approximately 3% of them detected only once. The top ten clones comprise about 15% of the sample.

This TCR derives from a woman between 45 and 60 years old with multiple sclerosis. Material for sequencing was PBMCs. The chain is encoded by TRBV6-1 joined to TRBJ1-1, with no reliable assignment of the D segment. The CDR3 reads as follows: CASSEPGLNTEAFF. The sequence in DNA is TGTGCCAGCTCAGAGCCAGGTCTGAACACTGAAGCTTTCTTT.